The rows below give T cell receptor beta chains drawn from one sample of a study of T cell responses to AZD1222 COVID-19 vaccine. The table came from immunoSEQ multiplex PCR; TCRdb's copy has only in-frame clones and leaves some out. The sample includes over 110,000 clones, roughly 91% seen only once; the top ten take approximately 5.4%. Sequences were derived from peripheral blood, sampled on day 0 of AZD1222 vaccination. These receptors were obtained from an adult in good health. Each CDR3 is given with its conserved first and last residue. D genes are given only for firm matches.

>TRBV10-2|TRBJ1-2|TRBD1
TGCGCCAGCAGCAACAGGGGAGACTATGGCTACACCTTC
CASSNRGDYGYTF
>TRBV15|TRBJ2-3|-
TGTGCCACCAGACCGCCCTCGGGGGGCCCAGATACGCAGTATTTT
CATRPPSGGPDTQYF
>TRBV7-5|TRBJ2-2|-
TGTGTCAGAAGCTTATCCGCCCGGAACACCGGGGAGCTGTTTTTT
CVRSLSARNTGELFF
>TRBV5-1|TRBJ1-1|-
TGCGCCAGCAGCCTGGGGGTAGTGAACACTGAAGCTTTCTTT
CASSLGVVNTEAFF
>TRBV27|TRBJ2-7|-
TGTGCCAGCAGTTTAGGGGTAGCCTTGAGCGAGCAGTACTTC
CASSLGVALSEQYF
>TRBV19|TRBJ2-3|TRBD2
TGTGCCAGTACCCCACTAGCGGGGGGGCCCGGAGATACGCAGTATTTT
CASTPLAGGPGDTQYF
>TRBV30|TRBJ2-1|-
TGTGCCTGGAGTTCCATGCAAGCTAGCGACCTCTACAATGAGCAGTTCTTC
CAWSSMQASDLYNEQFF
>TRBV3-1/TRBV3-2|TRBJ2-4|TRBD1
TGTGCCAGCAGCCAAGATCAAGACAGGGCAAACATTCAGTACTTC
CASSQDQDRANIQYF
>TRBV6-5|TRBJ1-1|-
TGTGCCAGCGGCCTATCGGGTCGAAACACTGAAGCTTTCTTT
CASGLSGRNTEAFF
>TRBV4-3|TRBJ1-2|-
TGCGCCAGCAGCCCGATAGTAGCTAACTATGGCTACACCTTC
CASSPIVANYGYTF
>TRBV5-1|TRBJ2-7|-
TGCGCCAGCAGCTTGGAGACACCCGACTCCTACGAGCAGTACTTC
CASSLETPDSYEQYF